The rows below give T cell receptor beta chains drawn from one sample of a study of T cell responses to AZD1222 COVID-19 vaccine. Sequencing was performed with immunoSEQ multiplex PCR; in TCRdb, only in-frame clones are kept and a portion is missing. In the table there are 150,000 or so clones, around 90% of which are singletons. The sequencing used peripheral blood, collected 28 days after the second AZD1222 dose. The source of these receptors is an adult who received the AZD1222 COVID-19 vaccine. Each CDR3 is given with its conserved first and last residue. The order of the fields is CDR3 length, J gene, D gene, clone size, V gene, CDR3 protein, CDR3 DNA. D genes are given only for firm matches. Only some rows state a clone size, as once, few, many or a class for expanded clones.

15	TRBJ1-1	NA	NA	TRBV28	CASSRAGTHHTEAFF	TGTGCCAGCAGCAGGGCTGGGACGCATCACACTGAAGCTTTCTTT
16	TRBJ1-2	TRBD1	NA	TRBV5-1	CASSLDGQGGGYGYTF	TGCGCCAGCAGCTTGGATGGACAGGGGGGTGGCTATGGCTACACCTTC
13	TRBJ1-5	NA	NA	TRBV5-6	CASSLLADQPQHF	TGTGCCAGCAGCTTACTCGCGGATCAGCCCCAGCATTTT
14	TRBJ2-5	NA	few	TRBV5-1	CASSLGGGGETQYF	TGCGCCAGCAGCTTAGGGGGGGGCGGAGAGACCCAGTACTTC
14	TRBJ1-4	NA	once	TRBV5-1	CASSSGGRGEKLFF	TGCGCCAGCAGCTCGGGGGGCAGGGGTGAAAAACTGTTTTTT
14	TRBJ2-5	TRBD1	NA	TRBV27	CASSLSGRGQTQYF	TGTGCCAGCAGTTTGAGTGGTAGGGGGCAGACCCAGTACTTC
13	TRBJ1-1	NA	NA	TRBV11-2	CASSLASTVGAFF	TGTGCCAGCAGCTTAGCTTCGACAGTAGGAGCTTTCTTT
13	TRBJ1-2	NA	NA	TRBV7-9	CASSTVANYGYTF	TGTGCCAGCAGTACTGTCGCTAACTATGGCTACACCTTC
16	TRBJ2-5	NA	NA	TRBV21-1	CASSRVLQSPQETQYF	TGTGCCAGCAGCAGAGTGCTACAGAGCCCCCAAGAGACCCAGTACTTC
14	TRBJ2-5	NA	NA	TRBV13	CASSSLGLVETQYF	TGTGCCAGCAGCTCGTTGGGGCTCGTGGAGACCCAGTACTTC
12	TRBJ2-3	NA	NA	TRBV5-5	CASSSRTDTQYF	TGTGCCAGCAGCTCTAGGACAGATACGCAGTATTTT
11	TRBJ2-1	NA	NA	TRBV12-3/TRBV12-4	CASSLNGEQFF	TGTGCCAGCAGTTTGAACGGTGAGCAGTTCTTC
16	TRBJ2-7	NA	NA	TRBV7-2	CASSRTSSSTGYEQYF	TGTGCCAGCAGCCGTACTAGCTCTTCCACCGGCTACGAGCAGTACTTC
16	TRBJ2-3	TRBD2	NA	TRBV5-6	CASSQPGLAIGYTQYF	TGTGCCAGCAGCCAACCGGGACTAGCAATAGGATATACGCAGTATTTT
14	TRBJ1-4	TRBD1	NA	TRBV18	CASSVGQDNEKLFF	TGTGCCAGCTCAGTGGGACAGGATAATGAAAAACTGTTTTTT
13	TRBJ1-2	NA	once	TRBV9	CASSPRQVYGYTF	TGTGCCAGCAGCCCCCGACAGGTCTATGGCTACACCTTC
13	TRBJ1-5	NA	NA	TRBV14	CASSSTLNQPQHF	TGTGCCAGCAGCTCCACGCTCAATCAGCCCCAGCATTTT
14	TRBJ1-2	NA	NA	TRBV30	CAWINRAPLIGRTF	TGTGCCTGGATCAACCGGGCCCCCTTAATCGGAAGGACCTTC
15	TRBJ2-7	TRBD2	NA	TRBV3-1/TRBV3-2	CASSQGASGTYEQYF	TGTGCCAGCAGCCAGGGCGCTAGCGGAACCTACGAGCAGTACTTC
14	TRBJ2-1	NA	once	TRBV19	CASSWGGTYNEQFF	TGTGCCAGTAGTTGGGGGGGCACCTACAATGAGCAGTTCTTC
11	TRBJ2-5	NA	NA	TRBV27	CASSWGETQYF	TGTGCCAGCAGTTGGGGGGAGACCCAGTACTTC
16	TRBJ2-2	TRBD2	NA	TRBV2	CASTEPGSGRSGELFF	TGTGCCAGTACAGAACCGGGAAGCGGGAGGTCCGGGGAGCTGTTTTTT
15	TRBJ1-2	NA	NA	TRBV7-9	CASSLAFRDENGYTF	TGTGCCAGCAGCTTAGCTTTCAGGGACGAGAATGGCTACACCTTC
14	TRBJ2-3	TRBD2	NA	TRBV7-2	CASRSGGVPDTQYF	TGTGCCAGCAGGTCTGGGGGGGTTCCAGATACGCAGTATTTT
17	TRBJ1-4	TRBD1	NA	TRBV4-1	CASSQIVQGQGREKLFF	TGCGCCAGCAGCCAGATTGTTCAAGGACAGGGCCGGGAAAAACTGTTTTTT
16	TRBJ1-4	TRBD1	NA	TRBV28	CASRDRDLATNEKLFF	TGTGCCAGCAGAGACAGGGACCTTGCAACTAATGAAAAACTGTTTTTT
15	TRBJ1-2	TRBD1	few	TRBV29-1	CSVEDRAGGSWGYTF	TGCAGCGTTGAAGATCGGGCAGGGGGCTCGTGGGGCTACACCTTC
14	TRBJ2-1	NA	once	TRBV5-1	CASSVELAHREQFF	TGCGCCAGCAGCGTGGAGCTAGCGCACCGTGAGCAGTTCTTC
14	TRBJ2-5	NA	few	TRBV6-2/TRBV6-3	CASSYAGTQETQYF	TGTGCCAGCAGTTACGCGGGTACGCAAGAGACCCAGTACTTC
15	TRBJ2-7	NA	NA	TRBV9	CASSVEGRGSYEQYF	TGTGCCAGCAGCGTAGAGGGGAGAGGCTCCTACGAGCAGTACTTC